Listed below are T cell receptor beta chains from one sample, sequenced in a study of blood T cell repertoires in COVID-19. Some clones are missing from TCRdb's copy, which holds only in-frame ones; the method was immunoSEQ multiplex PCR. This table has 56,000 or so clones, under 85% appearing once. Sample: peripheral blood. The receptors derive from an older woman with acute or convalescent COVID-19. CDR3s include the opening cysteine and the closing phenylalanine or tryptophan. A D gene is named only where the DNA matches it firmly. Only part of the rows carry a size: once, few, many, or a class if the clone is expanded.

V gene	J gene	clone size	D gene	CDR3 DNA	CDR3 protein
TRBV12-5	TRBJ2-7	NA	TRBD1	TGTGCTAGTGGTCCCGGGACAGGGGGTCGCATACCCTACGAGCAGTACTTC	CASGPGTGGRIPYEQYF
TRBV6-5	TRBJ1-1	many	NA	TGTGCCACCAGGACAGACACTGAAGCTTTCTTT	CATRTDTEAFF
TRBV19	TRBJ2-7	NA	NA	TGTGCCAGTAGTAAATCGCGGGTCTACGAGCAGTACTTC	CASSKSRVYEQYF
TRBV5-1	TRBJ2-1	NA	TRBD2	TGCGCCAGCGAGTCCGGGGGGGTGACTTACAATGAGCAGTTCTTC	CASESGGVTYNEQFF
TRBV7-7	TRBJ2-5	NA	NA	TGTGCCAGCAGCTTAGCTGTAGAAGAGACCCAGTACTTC	CASSLAVEETQYF
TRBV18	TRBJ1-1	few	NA	TGTGCCAGCTCACCCATGAGAGCGAACACTGAAGCTTTCTTT	CASSPMRANTEAFF
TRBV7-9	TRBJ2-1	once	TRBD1	TGTGCCAGCAGCCTAGGACAGGCTTCCTACAATGAGCAGTTCTTC	CASSLGQASYNEQFF
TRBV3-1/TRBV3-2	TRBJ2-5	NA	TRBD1	TGTGCCAGCAGACCGGACAGGGTAGAGACCCAGTACTTC	CASRPDRVETQYF
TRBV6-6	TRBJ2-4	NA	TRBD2	TGTGCCAGCAGTCCCCGACTAGCGGGGGGGCGGGCCAAAAACATTCAGTACTTC	CASSPRLAGGRAKNIQYF
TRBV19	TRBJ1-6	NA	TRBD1	TGTGCCAGTAGTGCAGGACAGGTTAATTCACCCCTCCACTTT	CASSAGQVNSPLHF
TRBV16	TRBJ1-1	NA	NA	TGTGCCAGCAGCCAATCTCCAGGGGCAGGGACTGAAGCTTTCTTT	CASSQSPGAGTEAFF
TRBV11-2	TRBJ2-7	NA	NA	TGTGCCAGCAGCTTTGGCTCCGGGACTCACGAGCAGTACTTC	CASSFGSGTHEQYF
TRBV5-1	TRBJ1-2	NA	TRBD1	TGCGCCAGCAGCCCGGGACAGGGGGCGAGCTACACCTTC	CASSPGQGASYTF
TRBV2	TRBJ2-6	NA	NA	TGTGCCAGTACCAGGACGAGGGACTCTGGGGCCAACGTCCTGACTTTC	CASTRTRDSGANVLTF
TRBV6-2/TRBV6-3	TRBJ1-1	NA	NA	TGTGCCAGCAGTCGACGCGGCGGGGTGAACACTGAAGCTTTCTTT	CASSRRGGVNTEAFF
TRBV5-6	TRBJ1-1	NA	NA	TGTGCCAGCAGCTTCCAGGGCACTAACACTGAAGCTTTCTTT	CASSFQGTNTEAFF
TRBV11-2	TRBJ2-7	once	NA	TGTGCCAGCAGCTCATACGGGGGGCACGCCTACGAGCAGTACTTC	CASSSYGGHAYEQYF
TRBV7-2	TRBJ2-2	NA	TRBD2	TGTGCCAGCAGCTTGAGGAGCGGGGGGGCTTACACCGGGGAGCTGTTTTTT	CASSLRSGGAYTGELFF
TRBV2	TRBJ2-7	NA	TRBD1	TGTGCCAGCACCGAAACCGGGACAGGGGACCACGAGCAGTACTTC	CASTETGTGDHEQYF
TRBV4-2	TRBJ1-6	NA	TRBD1	TGTGCCAGCAGCCAAGATATACAGGGGGAATGGTATAATTCACCCCTCCACTTT	CASSQDIQGEWYNSPLHF
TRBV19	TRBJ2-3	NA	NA	TGTGCCAGTAGTATAGCCAGGGCTGCAGATACGCAGTATTTT	CASSIARAADTQYF
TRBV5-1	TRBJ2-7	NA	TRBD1	TGCGCCAGCACATTGGACAGGGGCGGTGACGAGCAGTACTTC	CASTLDRGGDEQYF
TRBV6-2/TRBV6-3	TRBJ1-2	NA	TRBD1	TGTGCCAGCAGCGATCTGACAGGGGCAAACTATGGCTACACCTTC	CASSDLTGANYGYTF
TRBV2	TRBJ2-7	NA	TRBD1	TGTGCCAGCATCCTTCTGGGACAGGGAGACGAGCAGTACTTC	CASILLGQGDEQYF
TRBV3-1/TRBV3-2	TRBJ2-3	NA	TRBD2	TGTGCCAGCAGCCAAGGTCGGGGGGGGACAGATACGCAGTATTTT	CASSQGRGGTDTQYF
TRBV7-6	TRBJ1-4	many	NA	TGTGCCAGCAGCCCTAACGCCGGGATGAGGCACGAAAAACTGTTTTTT	CASSPNAGMRHEKLFF
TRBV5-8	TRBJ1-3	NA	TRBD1	TGTGCCAGCAGCTTGAGACAGGGGGCCTATGGAAACACCATATATTTT	CASSLRQGAYGNTIYF
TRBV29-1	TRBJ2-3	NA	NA	TGCAGCGCCAGGGTAGATACGCAGTATTTT	CSARVDTQYF
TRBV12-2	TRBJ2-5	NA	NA	TGTGCAAGTCGCTTGAACCGGGAACAAGAGACCCACCCCCGGTACTTC	CASRLNREQETHPRYF
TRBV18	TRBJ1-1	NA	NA	TGTGCCAGCTCCTCGGGGGGTGCAGCTGAAGCTTTCTTT	CASSSGGAAEAFF
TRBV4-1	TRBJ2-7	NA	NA	TGCGCCAGCAGCCAAGAAACCGGGGGAGACAGCGAGCAGTACTTC	CASSQETGGDSEQYF
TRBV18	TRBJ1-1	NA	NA	TGTGCCAGCTCACCCCCGGGGGGTATAACAGAGAACACTGAAGCTTTCTTT	CASSPPGGITENTEAFF
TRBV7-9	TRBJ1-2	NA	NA	TGTGCCAGCAGCTTTCCAGGCTATGGCTACACCTTC	CASSFPGYGYTF
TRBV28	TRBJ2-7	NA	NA	TGTGCCAGCACCTCGGCCGGGAAACCCTACGAGCAGTACTTC	CASTSAGKPYEQYF
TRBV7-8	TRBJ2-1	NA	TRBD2	TGTGCCAGCAGCCTCTATCTAGCGGGGGCCAACAATGAGCAGTTCTTC	CASSLYLAGANNEQFF
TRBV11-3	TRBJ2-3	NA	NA	TGTGCCAGCAGCCCAGACGGGGGTGTCACAGATACGCAGTATTTT	CASSPDGGVTDTQYF
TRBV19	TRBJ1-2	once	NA	TGTGCCAGTAGTCTCCAGATGACCGGTCGGGGCTATGGCTACACCTTC	CASSLQMTGRGYGYTF